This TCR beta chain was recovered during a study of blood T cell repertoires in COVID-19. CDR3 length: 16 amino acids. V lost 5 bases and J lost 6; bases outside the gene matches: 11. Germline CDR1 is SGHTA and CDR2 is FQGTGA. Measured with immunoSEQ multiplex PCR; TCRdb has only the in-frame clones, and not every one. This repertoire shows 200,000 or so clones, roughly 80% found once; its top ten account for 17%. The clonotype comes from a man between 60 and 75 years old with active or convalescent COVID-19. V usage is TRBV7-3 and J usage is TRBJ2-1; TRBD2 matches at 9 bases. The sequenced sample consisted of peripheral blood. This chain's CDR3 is CASSQPLAGMGNEQFF. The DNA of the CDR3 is TGTGCCAGCAGCCAACCCCTAGCGGGAATGGGCAATGAGCAGTTCTTC.